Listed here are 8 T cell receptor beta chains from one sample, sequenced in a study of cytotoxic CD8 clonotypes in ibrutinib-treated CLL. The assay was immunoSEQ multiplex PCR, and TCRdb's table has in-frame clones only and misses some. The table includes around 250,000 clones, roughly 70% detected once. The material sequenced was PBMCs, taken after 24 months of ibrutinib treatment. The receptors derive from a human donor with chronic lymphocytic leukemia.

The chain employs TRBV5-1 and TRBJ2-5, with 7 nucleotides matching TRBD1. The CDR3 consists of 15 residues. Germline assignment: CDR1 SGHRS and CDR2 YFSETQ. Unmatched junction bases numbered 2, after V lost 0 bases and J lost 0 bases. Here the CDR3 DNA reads TGCGCCAGCAGCTTGGTGACAGGGTACCAAGAGACCCAGTACTTC. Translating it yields CASSLVTGYQETQYF.

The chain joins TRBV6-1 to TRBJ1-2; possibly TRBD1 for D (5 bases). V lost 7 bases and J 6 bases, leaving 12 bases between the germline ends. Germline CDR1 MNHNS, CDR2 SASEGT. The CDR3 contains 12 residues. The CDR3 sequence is CASTWGRDGYTF. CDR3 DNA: TGTGCCAGCACTTGGGGCCGGGATGGCTACACCTTC.

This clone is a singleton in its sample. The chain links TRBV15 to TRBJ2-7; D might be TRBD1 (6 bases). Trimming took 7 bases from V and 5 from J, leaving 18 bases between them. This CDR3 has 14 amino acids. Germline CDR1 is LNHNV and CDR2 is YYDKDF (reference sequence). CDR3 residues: CATKRGGPADEQYF. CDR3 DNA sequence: TGTGCCACCAAGAGAGGGGGACCCGCCGACGAGCAGTACTTC.

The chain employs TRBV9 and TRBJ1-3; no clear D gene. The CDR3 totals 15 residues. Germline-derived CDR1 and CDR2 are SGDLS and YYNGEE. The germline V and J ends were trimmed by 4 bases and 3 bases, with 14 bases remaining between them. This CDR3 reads CASSRTPDYGNTIYF. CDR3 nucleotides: TGTGCCAGCAGCCGGACTCCAGACTATGGAAACACCATATATTTT.

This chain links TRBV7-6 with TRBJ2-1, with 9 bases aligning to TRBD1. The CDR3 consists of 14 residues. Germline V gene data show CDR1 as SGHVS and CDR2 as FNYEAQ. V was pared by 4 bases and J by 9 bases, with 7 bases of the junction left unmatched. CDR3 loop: CASSSYRGQSEQFF. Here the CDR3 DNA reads TGTGCCAGCAGCTCCTACAGGGGGCAAAGTGAGCAGTTCTTC.

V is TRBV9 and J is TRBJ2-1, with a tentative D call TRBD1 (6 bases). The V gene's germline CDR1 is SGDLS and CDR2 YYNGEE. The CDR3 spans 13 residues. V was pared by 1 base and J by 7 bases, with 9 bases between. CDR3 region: CASSVTGSNEQFF. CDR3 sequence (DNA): TGTGCCAGCAGCGTAACAGGGAGTAATGAGCAGTTCTTC.

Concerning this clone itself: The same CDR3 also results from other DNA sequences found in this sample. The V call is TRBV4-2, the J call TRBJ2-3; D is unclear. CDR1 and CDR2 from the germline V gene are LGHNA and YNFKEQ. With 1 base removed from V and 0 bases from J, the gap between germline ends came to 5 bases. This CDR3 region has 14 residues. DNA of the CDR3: TGTGCCAGCAGCCAAGGGGGAAGCACAGATACGCAGTATTTT. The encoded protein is CASSQGGSTDTQYF.

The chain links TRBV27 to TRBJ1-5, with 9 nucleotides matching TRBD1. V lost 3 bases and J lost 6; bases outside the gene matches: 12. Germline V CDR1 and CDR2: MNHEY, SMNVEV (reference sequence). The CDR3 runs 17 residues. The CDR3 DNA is TGTGCCAGCAGTTTGGTCGTCGGGACAGGGTTTACTCAGCCCCAGCATTTT. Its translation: CASSLVVGTGFTQPQHF.